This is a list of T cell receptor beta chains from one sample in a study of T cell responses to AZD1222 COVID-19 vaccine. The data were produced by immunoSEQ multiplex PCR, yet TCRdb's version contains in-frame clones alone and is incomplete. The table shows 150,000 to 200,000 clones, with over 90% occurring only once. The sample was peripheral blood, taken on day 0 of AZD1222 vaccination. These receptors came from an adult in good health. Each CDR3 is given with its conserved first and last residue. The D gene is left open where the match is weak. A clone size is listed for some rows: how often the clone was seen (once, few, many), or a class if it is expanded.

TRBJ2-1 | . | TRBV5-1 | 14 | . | CASSLNNNLGEQFF
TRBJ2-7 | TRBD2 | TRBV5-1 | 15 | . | CASSLDSGSFYEQYF
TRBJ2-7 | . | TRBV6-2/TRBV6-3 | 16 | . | CASSYVWGRALEEQYF
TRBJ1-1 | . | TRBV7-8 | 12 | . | CASSSANTEAFF
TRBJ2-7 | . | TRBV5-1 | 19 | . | CASSLPVSSPRSGHYEQYF
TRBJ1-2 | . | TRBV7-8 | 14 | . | CASSLGGPSYGYTF
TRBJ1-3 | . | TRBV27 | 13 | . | CASRAHSGNTIYF
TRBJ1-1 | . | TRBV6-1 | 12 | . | CASSDGHTEAFF
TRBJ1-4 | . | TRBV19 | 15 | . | CASSTFQRGGEKLFF
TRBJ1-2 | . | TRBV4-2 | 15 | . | CASSQDSAGIYGYTF
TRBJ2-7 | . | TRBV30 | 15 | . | CAWSVWGRGSLEQYF
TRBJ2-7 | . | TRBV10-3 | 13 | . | CAISAGQYYEQYF
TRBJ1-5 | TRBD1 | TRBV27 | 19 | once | CASSLYPPGQGGGNQPQHF
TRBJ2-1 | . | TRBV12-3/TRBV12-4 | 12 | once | CASSPATPWQFF
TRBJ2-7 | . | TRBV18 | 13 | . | CASSPGDRYEQYF
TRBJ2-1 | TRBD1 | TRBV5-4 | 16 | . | CASSRTGTGSYNEQFF
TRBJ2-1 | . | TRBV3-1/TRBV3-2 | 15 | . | CASSQDQRPYNEQFF
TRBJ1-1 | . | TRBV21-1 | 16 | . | CASSPDRQERNTEAFF
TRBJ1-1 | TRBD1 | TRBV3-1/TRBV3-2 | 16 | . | CASSQEGQRKNTEAFF
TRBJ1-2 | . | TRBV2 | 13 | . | CASLYGLGDGYTF
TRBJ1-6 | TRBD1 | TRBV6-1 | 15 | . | CASSEVGQLYSPLHF
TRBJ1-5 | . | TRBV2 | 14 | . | CASSDPTRTGPQHF
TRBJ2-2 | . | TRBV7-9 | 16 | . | CASSLTGGVDTGELFF
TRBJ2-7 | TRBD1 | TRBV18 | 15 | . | CASSRGTGGFDEQYF
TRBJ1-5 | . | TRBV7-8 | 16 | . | CASSLAAGRINQPQHF
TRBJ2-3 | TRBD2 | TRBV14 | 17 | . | CASSQASGSRETDTQYF
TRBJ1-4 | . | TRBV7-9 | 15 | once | CASSLAAGTGEKLFF
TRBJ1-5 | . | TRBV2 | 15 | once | CASSEAQNPTRPQHF
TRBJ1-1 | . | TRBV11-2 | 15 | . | CASSWTEGGLNEAFF
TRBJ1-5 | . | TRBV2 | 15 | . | CASSPFPGDGQPQHF
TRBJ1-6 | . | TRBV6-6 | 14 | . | CASIQSSYNSPLHF
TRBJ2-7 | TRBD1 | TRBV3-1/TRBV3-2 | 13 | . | CASSQGDRYEQYF
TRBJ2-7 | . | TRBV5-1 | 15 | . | CASSLAGRGNHEQYF
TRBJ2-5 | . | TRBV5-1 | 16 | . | CASSFFGGGGQETQYF
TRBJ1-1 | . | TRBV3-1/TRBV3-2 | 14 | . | CASSPMGGPTEAFF
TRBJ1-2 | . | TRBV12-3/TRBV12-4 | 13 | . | CASSDALRGGYTF
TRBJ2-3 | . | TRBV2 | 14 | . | CASRKGESTDTQYF
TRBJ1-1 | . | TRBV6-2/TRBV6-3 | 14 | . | CASSYGDGNTEAFF
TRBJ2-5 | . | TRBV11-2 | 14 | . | CASSSFIVGETQYF
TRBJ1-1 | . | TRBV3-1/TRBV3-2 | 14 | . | CASSLGGTNTEAFF
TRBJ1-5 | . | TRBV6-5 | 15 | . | CASSYSNRGNQPQHF
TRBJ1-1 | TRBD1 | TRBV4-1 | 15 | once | CASSHQGDWNTEAFF
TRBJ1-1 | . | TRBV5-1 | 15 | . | CASSWVNPGNTEAFF
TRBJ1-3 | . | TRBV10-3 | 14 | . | CAISPTWTGNTIYF
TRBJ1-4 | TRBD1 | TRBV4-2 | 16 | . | CASSHPGGTGREKLFF
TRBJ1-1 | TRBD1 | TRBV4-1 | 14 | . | CASRTGGANTEAFF
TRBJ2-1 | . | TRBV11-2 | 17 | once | CASSLVGGTMSGNEQFF
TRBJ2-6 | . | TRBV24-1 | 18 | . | CATSDSDGTVQWANVLTF
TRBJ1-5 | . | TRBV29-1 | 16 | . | CSVEDLSGKGNQPQHF
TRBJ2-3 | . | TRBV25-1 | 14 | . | CASSESEWLDTQYF
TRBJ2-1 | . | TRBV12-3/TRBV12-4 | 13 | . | CASSVIDSNEQFF
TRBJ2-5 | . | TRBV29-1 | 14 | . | CSVVISLNKETQYF